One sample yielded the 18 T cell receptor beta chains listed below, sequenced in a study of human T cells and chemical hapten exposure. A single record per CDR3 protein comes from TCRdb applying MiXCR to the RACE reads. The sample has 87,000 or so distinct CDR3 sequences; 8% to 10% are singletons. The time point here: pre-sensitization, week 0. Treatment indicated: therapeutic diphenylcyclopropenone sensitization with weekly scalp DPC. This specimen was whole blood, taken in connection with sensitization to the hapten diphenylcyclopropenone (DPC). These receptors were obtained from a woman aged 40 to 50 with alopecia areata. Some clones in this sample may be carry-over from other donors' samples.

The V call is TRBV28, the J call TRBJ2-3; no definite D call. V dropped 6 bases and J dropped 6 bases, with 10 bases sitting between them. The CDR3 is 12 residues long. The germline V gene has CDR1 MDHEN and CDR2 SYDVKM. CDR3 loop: CASSFSADTQYF. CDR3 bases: TGTGCCAGCAGCTTCAGTGCGGATACGCAGTATTTT.

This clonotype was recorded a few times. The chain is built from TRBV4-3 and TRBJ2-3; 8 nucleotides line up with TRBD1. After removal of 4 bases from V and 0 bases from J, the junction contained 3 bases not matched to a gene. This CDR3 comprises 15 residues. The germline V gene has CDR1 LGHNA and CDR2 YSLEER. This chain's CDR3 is CASSPDRGSTDTQYF. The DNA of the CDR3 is TGCGCCAGCAGCCCTGACAGGGGTAGCACAGATACGCAGTATTTT.

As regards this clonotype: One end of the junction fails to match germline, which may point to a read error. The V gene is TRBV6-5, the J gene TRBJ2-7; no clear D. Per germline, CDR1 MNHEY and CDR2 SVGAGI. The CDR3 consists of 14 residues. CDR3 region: CASSWTVSSYDQYF. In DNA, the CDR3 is TGTGCCAGCAGTTGGACGGTTAGCTCCTACGATCAGTACTTC.

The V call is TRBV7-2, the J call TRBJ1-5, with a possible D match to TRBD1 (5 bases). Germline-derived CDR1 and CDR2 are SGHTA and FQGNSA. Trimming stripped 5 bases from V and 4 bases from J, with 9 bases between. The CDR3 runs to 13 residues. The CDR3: CASSNNRNQPQHF. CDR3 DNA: TGTGCCAGCAGCAACAACAGGAATCAGCCCCAGCATTTT.

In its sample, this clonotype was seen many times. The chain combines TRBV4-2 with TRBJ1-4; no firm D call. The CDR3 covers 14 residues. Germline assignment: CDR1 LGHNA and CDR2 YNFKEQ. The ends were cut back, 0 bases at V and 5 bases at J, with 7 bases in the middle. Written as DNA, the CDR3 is TGTGCCAGCAGCCAAGAGCGGGAGAATGAAAAACTGTTTTTT. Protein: CASSQERENEKLFF.

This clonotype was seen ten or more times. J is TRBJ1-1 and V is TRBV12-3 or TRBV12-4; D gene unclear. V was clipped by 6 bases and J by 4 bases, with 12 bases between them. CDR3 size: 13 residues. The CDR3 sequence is CASSRFPLTEAFF. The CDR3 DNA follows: TGTGCCAGCAGCCGATTCCCCCTCACTGAAGCTTTCTTT.

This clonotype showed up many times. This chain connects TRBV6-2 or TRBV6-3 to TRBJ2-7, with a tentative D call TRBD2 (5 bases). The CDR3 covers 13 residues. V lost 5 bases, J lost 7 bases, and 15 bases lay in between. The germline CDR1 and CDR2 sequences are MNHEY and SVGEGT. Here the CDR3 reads CASSTRRSGEQYF. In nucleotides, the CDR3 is TGTGCCAGCAGTACCCGGCGGTCGGGGGAGCAGTACTTC.

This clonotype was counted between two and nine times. The CDR3: CASSPWLREAFF. The CDR3, as DNA: TGTGCCAGCAGCCCATGGCTGAGAGAGGCTTTCTTT. The chain is built from TRBV12-3 or TRBV12-4 and TRBJ1-1; D remains unclear. Trimming left V 6 bases short and J 11 bases short, with 16 bases between. The CDR3 spans 12 residues.

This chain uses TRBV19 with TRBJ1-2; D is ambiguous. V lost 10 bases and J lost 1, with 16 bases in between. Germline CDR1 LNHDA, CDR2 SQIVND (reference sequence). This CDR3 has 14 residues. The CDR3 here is CAIGSGPDNYGYTF. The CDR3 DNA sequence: TGTGCCATCGGCAGCGGACCGGATAACTATGGCTACACCTTC.

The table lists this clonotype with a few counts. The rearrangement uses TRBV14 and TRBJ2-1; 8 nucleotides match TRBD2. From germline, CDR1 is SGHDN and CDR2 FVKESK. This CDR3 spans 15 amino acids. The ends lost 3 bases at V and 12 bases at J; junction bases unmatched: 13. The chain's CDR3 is CASSQGSGGLIPQFF. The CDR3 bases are TGTGCCAGCAGCCAGGGGAGCGGGGGCCTGATTCCGCAGTTCTTC.

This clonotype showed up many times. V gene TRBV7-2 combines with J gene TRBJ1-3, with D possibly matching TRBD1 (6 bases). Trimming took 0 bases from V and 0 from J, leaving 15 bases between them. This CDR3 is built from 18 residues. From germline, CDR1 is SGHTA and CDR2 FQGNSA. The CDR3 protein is CASSLAGGGSFSGNTIYF. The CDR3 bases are TGTGCCAGCAGCTTAGCGGGGGGCGGATCCTTCTCTGGAAACACCATATATTTT.

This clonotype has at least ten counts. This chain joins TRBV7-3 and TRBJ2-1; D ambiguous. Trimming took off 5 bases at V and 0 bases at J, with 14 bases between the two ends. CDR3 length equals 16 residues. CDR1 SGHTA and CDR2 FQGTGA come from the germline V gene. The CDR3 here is CASSRTPEASYNEQFF. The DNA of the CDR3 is TGTGCCAGCAGCCGTACTCCCGAGGCCTCCTACAATGAGCAGTTCTTC. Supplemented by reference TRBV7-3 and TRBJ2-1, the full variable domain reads GAGVSQTPSNKVTEKGKYVELRCDPISGHTALYWYRQSLGQGPEFLIYFQGTGAADDSGLPNDRFFAVRPEGSVSTLKIQRTERGDSAVYLCASSRTPEASYNEQFFGPGTRLTVL.

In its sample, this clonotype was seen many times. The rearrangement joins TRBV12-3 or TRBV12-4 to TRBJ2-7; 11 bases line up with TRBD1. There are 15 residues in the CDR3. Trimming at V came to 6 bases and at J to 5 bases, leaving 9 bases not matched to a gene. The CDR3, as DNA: TGTGCCAGCAGAAACGGGGACAGGGGGTCGCACGAGCAGTACTTC. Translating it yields CASRNGDRGSHEQYF.

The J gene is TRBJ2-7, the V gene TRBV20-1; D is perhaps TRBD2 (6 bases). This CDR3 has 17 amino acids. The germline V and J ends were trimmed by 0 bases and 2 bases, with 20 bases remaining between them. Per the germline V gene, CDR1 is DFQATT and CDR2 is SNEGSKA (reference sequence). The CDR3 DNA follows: TGCAGTGCTAGAGACTTTCCCAGGGACTCTGGGCCCTACGAGCAGTACTTC. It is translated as CSARDFPRDSGPYEQYF.

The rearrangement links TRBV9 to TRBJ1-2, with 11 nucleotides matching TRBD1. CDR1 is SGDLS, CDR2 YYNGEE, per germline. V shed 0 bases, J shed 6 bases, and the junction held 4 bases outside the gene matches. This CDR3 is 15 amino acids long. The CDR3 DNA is TGTGCCAGCAGCGTAGACGGACAGGGGGCGAATGGCTACACCTTC. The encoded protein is CASSVDGQGANGYTF.

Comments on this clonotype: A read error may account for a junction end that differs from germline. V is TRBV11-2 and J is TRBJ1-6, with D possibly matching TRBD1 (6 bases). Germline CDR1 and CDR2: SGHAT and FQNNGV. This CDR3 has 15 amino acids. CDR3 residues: CASSGGGRPNSSLHF. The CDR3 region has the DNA TGTGCCAGCAGCGGGGGGGGCAGACCTAATTCATCCCTCCACTTT.

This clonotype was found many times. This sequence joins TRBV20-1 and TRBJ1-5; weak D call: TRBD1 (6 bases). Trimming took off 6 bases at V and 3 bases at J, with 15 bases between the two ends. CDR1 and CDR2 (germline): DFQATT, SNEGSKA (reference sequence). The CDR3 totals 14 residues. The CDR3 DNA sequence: TGCAGTGCCCGAGCCGGGACATTCAATCAGCCCCAGCATTTT. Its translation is CSARAGTFNQPQHF.

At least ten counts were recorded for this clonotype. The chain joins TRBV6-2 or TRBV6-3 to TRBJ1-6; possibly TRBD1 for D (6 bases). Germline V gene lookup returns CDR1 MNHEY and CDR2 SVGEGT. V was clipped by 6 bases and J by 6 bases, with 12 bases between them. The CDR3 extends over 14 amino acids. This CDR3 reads CASSRTEPNSPLHF. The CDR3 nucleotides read TGTGCCAGCAGCCGGACAGAGCCTAATTCACCCCTCCACTTT.